Listed below are T cell receptor beta chains from one sample, sequenced in a study of T cells in narcolepsy. Generated by immunoSEQ multiplex PCR, the TCRdb table keeps only in-frame clones and is missing some. Here the sample spans around 30,000 clones, 79% being singletons. Sequencing was carried out using memory (CD45RA-) CD4+ T cells from blood. These TCRs come from a human donor in good health. Each CDR3 is given with its conserved first and last residue. Each record gives: clone size, V gene, J gene, D gene, CDR3 DNA, CDR3 protein. The D gene is left open where the match is weak. Size values are once, few and many counts, or a class for expanded clones, and some rows have none.

clone size: once; V gene: TRBV7-3; J gene: TRBJ2-3; D gene: TRBD2; CDR3 DNA: TGTGCCAGCAGTCCTGGGGGTAGCGGGATGAGCACAGATACGCAGTATTTT; CDR3 protein: CASSPGGSGMSTDTQYF
clone size: -; V gene: TRBV11-3; J gene: TRBJ2-1; D gene: TRBD2; CDR3 DNA: TGTGCCAGCAGCTTAGAGAGTGGGGCGGGCGGGAGAAGTAATGAGCAGTTCTTC; CDR3 protein: CASSLESGAGGRSNEQFF
clone size: -; V gene: TRBV11-3; J gene: TRBJ2-5; D gene: -; CDR3 DNA: TGTGCCAGCAGCTCTTACAGGATCCAAGAGACCCAGTACTTC; CDR3 protein: CASSSYRIQETQYF
clone size: once; V gene: TRBV4-2; J gene: TRBJ1-1; D gene: TRBD1; CDR3 DNA: TGTGCCAGCAGCCCCGGAGACAGGGAAGGGATCACTGAAGCTTTCTTT; CDR3 protein: CASSPGDREGITEAFF
clone size: -; V gene: TRBV5-4; J gene: TRBJ1-4; D gene: -; CDR3 DNA: TGTGCCAGCAGCTTGGGGACAGACCCAAATAATGAAAAACTGTTTTTT; CDR3 protein: CASSLGTDPNNEKLFF
clone size: -; V gene: TRBV6-5; J gene: TRBJ2-7; D gene: TRBD2; CDR3 DNA: TGTGCCAGCAGTTACATCCACTCTAGCGGCTACGAGCAGTACTTC; CDR3 protein: CASSYIHSSGYEQYF
clone size: -; V gene: TRBV5-4; J gene: TRBJ2-2; D gene: TRBD2; CDR3 DNA: TGTGCCAGCAGCGGACTAGCGGGGGGCGGGAACACCGGGGAGCTGTTTTTT; CDR3 protein: CASSGLAGGGNTGELFF
clone size: -; V gene: TRBV7-9; J gene: TRBJ1-1; D gene: -; CDR3 DNA: TGTGCCAGCAGCTTAGGTAGGACTCTCATGAACACTGAAGCTTTCTTT; CDR3 protein: CASSLGRTLMNTEAFF
clone size: -; V gene: TRBV19; J gene: TRBJ1-1; D gene: -; CDR3 DNA: TGTGCCAGTAGCCCAGACCTCATGAACACTGAAGCTTTCTTT; CDR3 protein: CASSPDLMNTEAFF
clone size: -; V gene: TRBV5-1; J gene: TRBJ1-2; D gene: -; CDR3 DNA: TGCGCCAGCAGTCTCCTGGGTCCCCTGGATGGCTACACCTTC; CDR3 protein: CASSLLGPLDGYTF
clone size: -; V gene: TRBV27; J gene: TRBJ1-6; D gene: TRBD1; CDR3 DNA: TGTGCCAGCAGTCGCCGTCCAGGGGGCAATTCACCCCTCCACTTT; CDR3 protein: CASSRRPGGNSPLHF
clone size: -; V gene: TRBV12-5; J gene: TRBJ1-3; D gene: -; CDR3 DNA: TGTGCTAGTGGTTCGCCCGCTGGGGCTGGAAACACCATATATTTT; CDR3 protein: CASGSPAGAGNTIYF
clone size: -; V gene: TRBV5-1; J gene: TRBJ1-6; D gene: -; CDR3 DNA: TGCGCCAGCAGCGGGACGAATTCACCCCTCCACTTT; CDR3 protein: CASSGTNSPLHF
clone size: -; V gene: TRBV29-1; J gene: TRBJ1-3; D gene: -; CDR3 DNA: TGCAGCGTTGTTGCCGGGGGAAACACCATATATTTT; CDR3 protein: CSVVAGGNTIYF
clone size: -; V gene: TRBV28; J gene: TRBJ2-7; D gene: -; CDR3 DNA: TGTGCCAGCAGTTATGCCGACCGACGCTCCTACGAGCAGTACTTC; CDR3 protein: CASSYADRRSYEQYF
clone size: -; V gene: TRBV7-9; J gene: TRBJ2-7; D gene: -; CDR3 DNA: TGTGCCAGCAGCTCAGGCGACACCGGAAGGGCCTACGAGCAGTACTTC; CDR3 protein: CASSSGDTGRAYEQYF
clone size: -; V gene: TRBV5-1; J gene: TRBJ2-1; D gene: -; CDR3 DNA: TGCGCCAGCAGCTACTACCCTGGACGGGACAATGAGCAGTTCTTC; CDR3 protein: CASSYYPGRDNEQFF
clone size: -; V gene: TRBV7-6; J gene: TRBJ1-2; D gene: -; CDR3 DNA: TGTGCCAGCAGCCCAACAGGGAACTATGGCTACACCTTC; CDR3 protein: CASSPTGNYGYTF
clone size: -; V gene: TRBV6-6; J gene: TRBJ1-1; D gene: -; CDR3 DNA: TGTGCCAGCAGTTCCACGATCCTGAACACTGAAGCTTTCTTT; CDR3 protein: CASSSTILNTEAFF
clone size: -; V gene: TRBV7-9; J gene: TRBJ2-7; D gene: -; CDR3 DNA: TGTGCCAGCAGCCGGGTCGAAGGGGGCGAGCAGTACTTC; CDR3 protein: CASSRVEGGEQYF
clone size: few; V gene: TRBV9; J gene: TRBJ1-4; D gene: -; CDR3 DNA: TGTGCCAGCAGCGTAGCCGGGAACAATGAAAAACTGTTTTTT; CDR3 protein: CASSVAGNNEKLFF
clone size: -; V gene: TRBV5-1; J gene: TRBJ2-5; D gene: -; CDR3 DNA: TGCGCCAGCAAGGATTGGGGGGCTGGAGAGACCCAGTACTTC; CDR3 protein: CASKDWGAGETQYF
clone size: -; V gene: TRBV19; J gene: TRBJ2-5; D gene: -; CDR3 DNA: TGTGCCAGTAGTATTGAACCTAGGTGGGAGACCCAGTACTTC; CDR3 protein: CASSIEPRWETQYF
clone size: once; V gene: TRBV11-2; J gene: TRBJ2-1; D gene: TRBD2; CDR3 DNA: TGTGCCAGCAGCGAGGGGACTAGCGGGGTCCACAATGAGCAGTTCTTC; CDR3 protein: CASSEGTSGVHNEQFF
clone size: -; V gene: TRBV10-3; J gene: TRBJ1-1; D gene: -; CDR3 DNA: TGTGCCATCAGTGTACAGGGGAACACTGAAGCTTTCTTT; CDR3 protein: CAISVQGNTEAFF
clone size: -; V gene: TRBV6-1; J gene: TRBJ1-5; D gene: -; CDR3 DNA: TGTGCCAGCAGTGAAGTATTCAGTGGGGGCAATCAGCCCCAGCATTTT; CDR3 protein: CASSEVFSGGNQPQHF